One and the same sample provided the 20 T cell receptor beta chains below, sequenced in a study of beta chain features in type 1 diabetes (dated by TCRdb to the late 2010s). Libraries were built with the immunoSEQ multiplex PCR assay. The entire amount of isolated RNA was reverse transcribed using the High Capacity cDNA Reverse Transcription Kit, so the sequenced TCRB transcripts were expressed ones. The table comes from immuneACCESS by way of TCRdb, which keeps in-frame sequences with V and J called. Part of the clones is missing from these tables; in studies checked, under half for an unresolved V gene and the rest for unknown reasons. The sample table lists 60,000 or so clones, approximately 59% of them with a count of one. Clones ranked in the top ten supply over 2% of the sample. The sequenced sample was Tregs from blood. The sample's cell subset or site label, decoded: regulatory CD4+ T cells. The receptors stem from a woman aged 18-29 years in good health.

A note on this clone: Mismatch with germline at one junction end may stem from a read error. The chain combines TRBV5-1 with TRBJ2-7; 7 bases are shared with TRBD2. The CDR3 is 16 residues long. Germline CDR1 SGHRS, CDR2 YFSETQ. The CDR3 bases are TGCGCCAGCAGCTTGTACGTCGGCGGGAGTTCCTCCGAGCAGTACTTC. Protein sequence: CASSLYVGGSSSEQYF.

This rearrangement joins TRBV7-3 to TRBJ2-1; tentative D call: TRBD2 (5 bases). The CDR3 contains 15 residues. Germline values: CDR1 SGHTA, CDR2 FQGTGA. Trimming shortened V by 2 bases and J by 0 bases, and 8 bases separated the two germline ends. CDR3 sequence reads: CASSLEGSSYNEQFF. The CDR3 DNA reads as TGTGCCAGCAGCTTAGAAGGGAGCTCCTACAATGAGCAGTTCTTC.

The CDR3 DNA reads TGTGCCAGCAGCTTGGAGGTAAGGACCTTGAACACTGAAGCTTTCTTT. Protein product: CASSLEVRTLNTEAFF. The rearrangement joins TRBV7-9 to TRBJ1-1; D gene unclear. Germline lookup yields CDR1 SEHNR and CDR2 FQNEAQ (reference sequence). The CDR3 spans 16 residues. V dropped 3 bases and J dropped 0 bases, with 14 bases sitting between them.

This sequence joins TRBV6-1 and TRBJ2-2; 7 bases match TRBD1. From germline, CDR1 is MNHNS and CDR2 SASEGT. V trimming: 8 bases; J trimming: 2 bases; junction bases outside the gene matches: 2. This CDR3 has 13 amino acids. CDR3 sequence: CASGDRNTGELFF. CDR3 sequence (DNA): TGTGCCAGCGGGGACAGAAACACCGGGGAGCTGTTTTTT.

This clone is a singleton in its sample. The chain is built from TRBV5-1 and TRBJ2-1; 9 nucleotides match TRBD2. V lost 6 bases to trimming and J lost 7 bases; unmatched junction nucleotides: 8. Per the germline V gene, CDR1 is SGHRS and CDR2 is YFSETQ. The CDR3 extends over 14 amino acids. CDR3 protein: CASTPSGVGNEQFF. The CDR3 nucleotides read TGCGCCAGCACGCCTAGCGGGGTAGGGAATGAGCAGTTCTTC.

In its sample, this clone ranks as medium-sized (0.01 to 0.1%). V and J are TRBV9 and TRBJ2-7; 10 bases align to TRBD2. Germline V CDR1 and CDR2: SGDLS, YYNGEE. This CDR3 comprises 14 residues. The ends lost 4 bases at V and 2 bases at J; junction bases unmatched: 3. CDR3 in amino acids: CASSPTSGAYEQYF. DNA for the CDR3: TGTGCCAGCAGCCCCACTAGCGGGGCCTACGAGCAGTACTTC. The full variable domain, its missing parts supplied by reference TRBV9 and TRBJ2-7, is DSGVTQTPKHLITATGQRVTLRCSPRSGDLSVYWYQQSLDQGLQFLIQYYNGEERAKGNILERFSAQQFPDLHSELNLSSLELGDSALYFCASSPTSGAYEQYFGPGTRLTVT.

This clone has more than one count but fewer than ten. The J gene is TRBJ2-3, the V gene TRBV7-2, with 10 bases aligning to TRBD2. Trimming cost V 5 bases and J 2 bases; bases outside gene matches: 10. Germline loops: CDR1 SGHTA, CDR2 FQGNSA. The CDR3 sequence is 17 residues long. This chain's CDR3 is CASSPRPGLAFTDTQYF. In nucleotides, the CDR3 is TGTGCCAGCAGCCCGCGTCCGGGACTAGCGTTCACAGATACGCAGTATTTT.

This clone has more than one count but fewer than ten. The rearrangement links TRBV6-6 to TRBJ1-2; 8 nucleotides align to TRBD1. This CDR3 has 13 residues. V gave up 6 bases and J gave up 2 bases; unmatched junction bases: 2. Looked up from germline, CDR1 is MNHNY and CDR2 is SVGAGI (reference sequence). The CDR3 coding sequence is TGTGCCAGCAGCAGGACAGGGAACTATGGCTACACCTTC. This encodes CASSRTGNYGYTF.

The table lists this clone with a count of one. The chain carries TRBV4-3 and TRBJ2-6; 12 bases are a match to TRBD2. The CDR3 is 22 amino acids. Germline V gene data show CDR1 as LGHNA and CDR2 as YSLEER. The ends lost 1 base at V and 0 bases at J; junction bases unmatched: 13. The CDR3 DNA is TGCGCCAGCAGCCAAGTCAGGAGGCTAGCGGGGGGGTCCAGCTCTGGGGCCAACGTCCTGACTTTC. Residues: CASSQVRRLAGGSSSGANVLTF.

The chain's CDR3 is CASRGASYEQYF. CDR3 nucleotide sequence: TGTGCCAGCCGGGGGGCCTCCTACGAGCAGTACTTC. The chain has TRBV6-6 and TRBJ2-7; the D gene is possibly TRBD2 (7 bases). The CDR3 has 12 amino acids. Looked up from germline, CDR1 is MNHNY and CDR2 is SVGAGI (reference sequence). Trimming left V 8 bases short and J 0 bases short, with 8 bases between.

The sample holds a few counts of this clone. The rearrangement joins TRBV6-5 to TRBJ1-5; 7 positions agree with TRBD1. With 6 bases clipped from V and 5 bases from J, the junction kept 10 bases outside the gene matches. The CDR3 consists of 15 residues. The germline V gene has CDR1 MNHEY and CDR2 SVGAGI. The CDR3 region has the DNA TGTGCCAGCAGGAGGGGTACAGGGGCAGATCAGCCCCAGCATTTT. It is translated as CASRRGTGADQPQHF.

The chain uses TRBV7-8 and TRBJ2-1, with 11 bases aligning to TRBD2. V gave up 5 bases and J gave up 7 bases; unmatched junction bases: 10. CDR3 length equals 16 residues. Germline assignment: CDR1 SGHVS and CDR2 FQNEAQ. CDR3: CASSRFLTSGSNEQFF. The DNA for the CDR3 is TGTGCCAGCAGCCGCTTTTTAACTAGCGGGAGTAATGAGCAGTTCTTC. Full variable domain (missing parts from reference TRBV7-8 and TRBJ2-1): GAGVSQSPRYKVAKRGQDVALRCDPISGHVSLFWYQQALGQGPEFLTYFQNEAQLDKSGLPSDRFFAERPEGSVSTLKIQRTQQEDSAVYLCASSRFLTSGSNEQFFGPGTRLTVL.

The chain couples TRBV5-1 to TRBJ2-2, with D perhaps TRBD1 (6 bases). Germline CDR1 is SGHRS and CDR2 is YFSETQ. V lost 0 bases to trimming and J lost 5 bases, with 14 bases between them. The CDR3 has 16 amino acids. The CDR3 nucleotides read TGCGCCAGCAGCTTGGGGGACACCTTCCTGACCGGGGAGCTGTTTTTT. This translates into CASSLGDTFLTGELFF. The full variable domain, completed using reference TRBV5-1 and TRBJ2-2, is KAGVTQTPRYLIKTRGQQVTLSCSPISGHRSVSWYQQTPGQGLQFLFEYFSETQRNKGNFPGRFSGRQFSNSRSEMNVSTLELGDSALYLCASSLGDTFLTGELFFGEGSRLTVL.

V and J are TRBV6-4 and TRBJ1-2; possibly TRBD1 for D (6 bases). The CDR3 is made up of 15 amino acids. Germline lookup yields CDR1 MRHNA and CDR2 SNTAGT. The V end was cut by 5 bases, the J end by 7 bases, with 20 bases between. CDR3: CASSQTRDIRGGYTF. In DNA, the CDR3 is TGTGCCAGCAGTCAAACACGGGACATAAGAGGTGGCTACACCTTC.

The J gene is TRBJ2-1, the V gene TRBV9, with TRBD2 matching over 14 bases. Germline CDR1 reads SGDLS; CDR2 reads YYNGEE. Trimming cost V 3 bases and J 5 bases; bases outside gene matches: 4. This CDR3 is 16 amino acids long. CDR3 in amino acids: CASSARLAGGHNEQFF. Here the CDR3 DNA reads TGTGCCAGCAGCGCCCGACTAGCGGGGGGGCACAATGAGCAGTTCTTC.

In regard to this clone: The junction departs from the called germline gene at one end, perhaps through a read error. The chain recombines TRBV7-8 with TRBJ2-7; TRBD2 is a possible D gene (5 bases). The CDR3 has 15 residues. Germline CDR1 SGHVS, CDR2 FQNEAQ. CDR3 coding DNA: TGTGCCAGCAGTTTAGAGATACTAGGGACCTACGAGCAGTACTTC. This sequence encodes CASSLEILGTYEQYF.

The V and J genes are TRBV29-1 and TRBJ2-5; TRBD2 aligns across 8 bases. The V gene end was trimmed by 3 bases and the J gene end by 5 bases; junction bases not matched to a gene: 5. Germline CDR1 and CDR2: SQVTM and ANQGSEA. The CDR3 spans 13 residues. CDR3 residues: CSVDRGGPETQYF. The CDR3 nucleotides are TGCAGCGTTGATCGGGGGGGCCCGGAGACCCAGTACTTC.

The sample holds a few counts of this clone. The CDR3 sequence is CASSPRDLGASETQYF. Here the CDR3 DNA reads TGTGCCAGCTCACCCCGGGACCTGGGGGCATCGGAGACCCAGTACTTC. The chain recombines TRBV18 with TRBJ2-5; perhaps TRBD1 as D (6 bases). V was trimmed by 3 bases and J by 5 bases, leaving 19 bases between them. The CDR3 runs to 16 residues. The V gene's germline CDR1 is KGHSH and CDR2 LQKENI.

The genes are TRBV5-8 and TRBJ2-2; D gene unclear. This CDR3 has 12 amino acids. The V end lost 7 bases, the J end lost 4 bases, and 8 bases lay between the germline ends. Germline CDR1 SGHTS, CDR2 YDEGEE. The CDR3 nucleotides are TGTGCCAGCCTCCGCGTCACCGGGGAGCTGTTTTTT. Protein: CASLRVTGELFF.

The CDR3 reads CASSPWDSYNEQFF. CDR3 nucleotides: TGCGCCAGCAGCCCATGGGACAGCTACAATGAGCAGTTCTTC. This chain connects TRBV4-1 to TRBJ2-1; the match to TRBD1 covers 7 bases. Germline values: CDR1 MGHRA, CDR2 YSYEKL. V trimming: 4 bases; J trimming: 3 bases; junction bases outside the gene matches: 3. This CDR3 has 14 amino acids.